Given below is one TCR beta chain in context. This specimen belongs to a study of blood T cell repertoires in COVID-19. Authors' analysis steps: Researchers report that nucleated cell counts were estimated from reference gene primer amplification. Data came from immunoSEQ multiplex PCR; TCRdb stores just in-frame clones and leaves some out. The V and J calls and the clone size are those of that table, but D and trimming were determined from the DNA. The sample lists 130,000 to 150,000 clones, approximately 73% occurring once. The specimen was peripheral blood. This receptor was taken from a man in his fifties or sixties with acute or convalescent COVID-19.

The CDR3 reads CASSILAGRYNEQFF. CDR3 nucleotide sequence: TGTGCCAGTAGTATTTTAGCGGGTAGGTACAATGAGCAGTTCTTC. The chain couples TRBV19 to TRBJ2-1; the match to TRBD2 covers 7 bases. V lost 3 bases and J lost 4; bases outside the gene matches: 6. Germline V CDR1 and CDR2: LNHDA, SQIVND (reference sequence). The CDR3 extends over 15 amino acids.